This TCR beta chain is from a study of spatial heterogeneity in lung cancer. Overall study: Compared with alpha-chain sequences, beta-chain sequences were consistently detected in greater numbers.

Concerning this clonotype: What it binds is not known.

TCRdb re-called the 5' RACE reads through MiXCR, storing one row per CDR3 protein. The data contain 95,000 to 130,000 distinct CDR3 sequences, 12% of them seen just once; the ten biggest clones take up approximately 16%. As to time point: blood at routine non-recurrence follow-up after resection. Material for sequencing was whole RNA from tumor, nontumor lung or frozen PBMC, left unsorted. Study-wide results and caveats: At resection, ubiquitous expanded tumor TCRs appeared in blood more than at follow-up.

Trimming cost V 0 bases and J 1 base, with 7 bases left between them. The CDR3 runs to 15 residues. From germline, CDR1 is LNHNV and CDR2 YYDKDF (reference sequence). The sample in question was PBMCs, obtained at follow-up. This chain links TRBV15 with TRBJ1-3; D is ambiguous. This receptor was obtained from a male donor with early-stage non-small cell lung cancer. CDR3 in amino acids: CATSRDRLSGNTIYF. CDR3 DNA sequence: TGTGCCACCAGCAGAGATCGGTTATCTGGAAACACCATATATTTT.